The 21 T cell receptor beta chains below all came from one sample that was sequenced in a study of cytomegalovirus exposure and HLA in healthy donors. PCR employed 60 Vbeta and 13 Jbeta primers. Method: immunoSEQ multiplex PCR; TCRdb's copy keeps in-frame clones and lacks some. The sample comprises about 82,000 clones, 70% to 80% of which are singletons, and about an eighth rests with the top ten. Sequencing was carried out using PBMCs. These receptors all stem from a human donor in good health.

This clone was seen a few times. This rearrangement joins TRBV4-1 to TRBJ2-3; 10 bases are a match to TRBD2. The V segment lost 2 bases and the J segment 2 bases; nucleotides outside the gene matches: 13. CDR1 MGHRA and CDR2 YSYEKL come from the germline V gene. CDR3 length equals 19 residues. This CDR3 is CASSQRELAGTRSTDTQYF. The CDR3 coding sequence is TGCGCCAGCAGCCAAAGGGAACTAGCGGGGACCCGTTCCACAGATACGCAGTATTTT.

This clone was detected once. V is TRBV4-3 and J is TRBJ2-7; 9 nucleotides agree with TRBD1. V shed 0 bases, J shed 2 bases, and the junction held 8 bases outside the gene matches. In germline, CDR1 is LGHNA, CDR2 YSLEER. This CDR3 is built from 17 residues. The CDR3 loop reads CASSQDQRTGVTYEQYF. The CDR3 DNA reads as TGCGCCAGCAGCCAAGACCAACGGACAGGGGTCACCTACGAGCAGTACTTC.

The rearrangement joins TRBV19 to TRBJ2-1, with 12 bases aligning to TRBD2. CDR1 and CDR2 from the germline V gene are LNHDA and SQIVND (reference sequence). After removal of 1 base from V and 2 bases from J, the junction contained 6 bases not matched to a gene. CDR3 size: 18 residues. As DNA, the CDR3 is TGTGCCAGTAGTATAGTATCTAGCGGGGGGGCCCCCTACAATGAGCAGTTCTTC. It yields the protein CASSIVSSGGAPYNEQFF.

J is TRBJ2-1 and V is TRBV5-1, with 12 bases fitting TRBD2. This CDR3 comprises 16 residues. The V gene's germline CDR1 is SGHRS and CDR2 YFSETQ. V shed 0 bases, J shed 10 bases, and the junction held 8 bases outside the gene matches. The CDR3 nucleotides read TGCGCCAGCAGCTTGGGGGCTAGCGGGGGGGCGGACGAGCAGTTCTTC. This gives the protein CASSLGASGGADEQFF.

This clone was seen only once. The gene calls are TRBV7-2 and TRBJ2-5, with TRBD2 matching over 15 bases. This CDR3 region has 17 residues. V shed 6 bases and J 4 bases; nucleotides not matched to a gene: 9. The germline gives CDR1 SGHTA, CDR2 FQGNSA. Here the CDR3 DNA reads TGTGCCAGCAGGACTCAACGGACTAGCGGGGGGGCAGAGACCCAGTACTTC. Encoded protein: CASRTQRTSGGAETQYF.

The genes are TRBV4-1 and TRBJ1-5, with D hard to call. Germline values: CDR1 MGHRA, CDR2 YSYEKL. Trimming left V 0 bases short and J 1 base short, with 10 bases between. CDR3 length equals 16 residues. CDR3 in DNA: TGCGCCAGCAGCCAAGAGCGACTTAACAGCAATCAGCCCCAGCATTTT. This translates into CASSQERLNSNQPQHF.

The CDR3 region is CASSPHPPDSSPEAFF. The DNA for the CDR3 is TGTGCCAGCTCACCTCACCCGCCAGACAGTTCCCCTGAAGCTTTCTTT. V and J are TRBV18 and TRBJ1-1, with a weak D call TRBD1 (5 bases). The CDR3 runs to 16 residues. V dropped 3 bases and J dropped 6 bases, with 20 bases sitting between them. Germline V lookup: CDR1 KGHSH, CDR2 LQKENI.

This clone was counted once. The V call is TRBV7-9, the J call TRBJ1-3; 9 bases are shared with TRBD1. This CDR3 has 19 amino acids. After removal of 1 base from V and 7 bases from J, the junction contained 17 bases not matched to a gene. Germline V gene lookup returns CDR1 SEHNR and CDR2 FQNEAQ (reference sequence). The CDR3 region has the DNA TGTGCCAGCAGCTTAGGTAGCCACCTGGGGACAGGGAAGGGCAACACCATATATTTT. Its translation is CASSLGSHLGTGKGNTIYF.

Only one count was recorded for this clone. The V call is TRBV7-8, the J call TRBJ1-4; D may be TRBD1 (6 bases). Deletions cut 6 bases from V and 7 bases from J, with 21 bases between. Germline V gene sequence: CDR1 SGHVS, CDR2 FQNEAQ. The CDR3 totals 16 residues. The chain's CDR3 is CASREGRGRLFEKLFF. In nucleotides, the CDR3 is TGTGCCAGCAGGGAGGGGAGGGGGAGACTATTTGAAAAACTGTTTTTT.

This chain joins TRBV6-1 and TRBJ2-3; D might be TRBD2 (6 bases). The CDR3 extends over 12 amino acids. Germline V gives CDR1 MNHNS, CDR2 SASEGT. Trimming pared 7 bases from V and 4 bases from J, leaving 9 bases between. CDR3 sequence reads: CASTDYPDTQYF. The CDR3 DNA reads as TGTGCCAGCACGGACTATCCAGATACGCAGTATTTT.

This clone was seen only once. The chain carries TRBV5-4 and TRBJ2-1; TRBD2 might be the D (6 bases). Germline CDR1 SGHNT, CDR2 YYREEE (reference sequence). V shed 7 bases and J shed 9 bases, with 14 bases lying between them. CDR3 length equals 12 residues. The CDR3 sequence: CASSSAGGEQFF. The CDR3 bases are TGTGCCAGCTCTAGCGCGGGTGGTGAGCAGTTCTTC.

This clone was detected once. The V and J genes are TRBV29-1 and TRBJ1-5, with TRBD1 matching over 9 bases. CDR3 length: 14 amino acids. Germline-derived CDR1 and CDR2 are SQVTM and ANQGSEA. The V and J ends lost 5 bases and 7 bases, in that order; junction bases with no gene match: 9. As DNA, the CDR3 is TGCAGCGTTCCGGGACAGGGAAGGGCGCAGCCCCAGCATTTT. Its protein is CSVPGQGRAQPQHF.

The V and J genes are TRBV13 and TRBJ1-1; TRBD1 is a possible D gene (6 bases). This CDR3 has 15 amino acids. The V end was cut by 2 bases, the J end by 2 bases, with 12 bases between. Looked up from germline, CDR1 is PRHDT and CDR2 is FYEKMQ (reference sequence). CDR3 in DNA: TGTGCCAGCAGCTTAAAGGGCAGGGGAAACACTGAAGCTTTCTTT. Protein sequence: CASSLKGRGNTEAFF.

In DNA form, the CDR3 reads TGTGCCAGCAGCTTTTTGGGACTAGCAGAAGAGACCCAGTACTTC. As protein: CASSFLGLAEETQYF. The rearrangement links TRBV7-9 to TRBJ2-5; 9 nucleotides agree with TRBD2. Germline V CDR1 and CDR2: SEHNR, FQNEAQ (reference sequence). The CDR3 loop spans 15 amino acids. V shed 3 bases and J 3 bases; nucleotides not matched to a gene: 5.

J is TRBJ1-5 and V is TRBV2, with 7 bases identical to TRBD1. From germline, CDR1 is SNHLY and CDR2 FYNNEI. With 5 bases clipped from V and 7 bases from J, the junction kept 14 bases outside the gene matches. The CDR3 sequence is 16 residues long. CDR3 coding DNA: TGTGCCAGCAGTTTTGAAGGGGGCGCATATCGGCAGCCCCAGCATTTT. Residues: CASSFEGGAYRQPQHF.

The chain carries TRBV19 and TRBJ1-5; D not certain. Germline lookup yields CDR1 LNHDA and CDR2 SQIVND (reference sequence). The CDR3 is 15 amino acids. V was shortened by 7 bases and J by 0 bases, with 13 bases between the two germline ends. In nucleotides, the CDR3 is TGTGCCAGTACCCCCTTTCGTTATAGCAATCAGCCCCAGCATTTT. The encoded protein is CASTPFRYSNQPQHF. The full variable domain, in which reference TRBV19 and TRBJ1-5 provide the parts outside the CDR3, is DGGITQSPKYLFRKEGQNVTLSCEQNLNHDAMYWYRQDPGQGLRLIYYSQIVNDFQKGDIAEGYSVSREKKESFPLTVTSAQKNPTAFYLCASTPFRYSNQPQHFGDGTRLSIL.

The CDR3 DNA sequence: TGTGCCTGGAGTGTACGTCGGGAGAAGAGGTTGTTTCAGCCCCAGCATTTT. It yields the protein CAWSVRREKRLFQPQHF. V is TRBV30 and J is TRBJ1-5, with D hard to call. The CDR3 extends over 17 amino acids. Trimming took off 0 bases at V and 6 bases at J, with 21 bases between the two ends. Germline V gene data show CDR1 as GTSNPN and CDR2 as SVGIG (reference sequence).

The chain is built from TRBV4-3 and TRBJ2-7; TRBD2 might be the D (6 bases). Trimming took off 0 bases at V and 4 bases at J, with 19 bases between the two ends. This CDR3 spans 17 amino acids. Germline CDR1 and CDR2: LGHNA and YSLEER. In nucleotides, the CDR3 is TGCGCCAGCAGCCAAGATTCGCTCATAGGGAGGAGTTACGAGCAGTACTTC. This gives the protein CASSQDSLIGRSYEQYF.

The chain recombines TRBV27 with TRBJ2-1; D perhaps matches TRBD2 (5 bases). Germline V gene sequence: CDR1 MNHEY, CDR2 SMNVEV (reference sequence). V was pared by 3 bases and J by 10 bases, with 13 bases between. The CDR3 spans 13 residues. The chain's CDR3 is CASSFSDRVEQFF. The CDR3 DNA sequence: TGTGCCAGCAGTTTTAGCGATCGGGTGGAGCAGTTCTTC.

This chain links TRBV7-9 with TRBJ1-1, with D perhaps matching TRBD1 (5 bases). This CDR3 region has 15 residues. Between the trimmed V and J ends, which lost 1 base and 0 bases, there was a span of 9 bases. The germline gives CDR1 SEHNR, CDR2 FQNEAQ (reference sequence). Here the CDR3 reads CASSLEGNMNTEAFF. The CDR3 DNA reads as TGTGCCAGCAGCTTAGAGGGGAACATGAACACTGAAGCTTTCTTT.

This chain joins TRBV13 and TRBJ2-1; D gene ambiguous. V lost 5 bases, J lost 7 bases, and 6 bases lay in between. Germline V gene lookup returns CDR1 PRHDT and CDR2 FYEKMQ (reference sequence). The CDR3 sequence is 11 residues long. CDR3 bases: TGTGCCAGCAGCCCGTTTAATGAGCAGTTCTTC. Its protein product is CASSPFNEQFF.